This record looks at one TCR beta chain sequence and its context. Its matching antigen is unknown. This sample is drawn from a study of vaccination and CD4 T cells after COVID-19. Points from the study as a whole: Spike mono-reactivity was found in 304 of the 307 vaccine-specific clones identified in convalescent patients.

Sequence data for DNA of cultured CD4+ T cells were generated by the Oncomine TCR Beta short-read assay. Each CDR3 protein gets one entry after TCRdb re-called the PCR reads with MiXCR. This sample carries fewer than 15,000 distinct CDR3 sequences, less than 45% of them seen once, and the ten largest clones take roughly 8.3%. This sample's treatment: roughly 10-day PBMC culture with coronavirus spike peptide pools or control peptides (ViraFEST assay). In the ViraFEST assay, peptide-pool expansion preceded TCR sequencing of expanded clonotypes. The TCR originated in a human donor who had recovered from COVID-19. This specimen consisted of CD4+ T cells from blood, cultured in vitro, obtained after SARS-CoV-2 vaccination.

The CDR3 sequence: CSATAVINSGANVLTF. DNA for the CDR3: TGCAGTGCTACGGCAGTAATAAACTCTGGGGCCAACGTCCTGACTTTC. V gene TRBV20-1 combines with J gene TRBJ2-6, with D unresolved. V was shortened by 4 bases and J by 0 bases, with 13 bases between the two germline ends. Germline V CDR1 and CDR2: DFQATT, SNEGSKA (reference sequence). The CDR3 loop spans 16 amino acids.